The next 14 T cell receptor beta chains were all read from a single sample in a study of blood T cell repertoires in COVID-19. Assay used: immunoSEQ multiplex PCR; TCRdb lists only in-frame clones, some missing. The profile shows 70,000 or so clones, roughly 80% of them singletons. The material sequenced was peripheral blood. The receptors originated from a human donor in a cohort sampled during active COVID-19.

This clone occurred a few times. This chain uses TRBV4-3 with TRBJ2-2, with D perhaps matching TRBD1 (6 bases). The CDR3 contains 15 residues. The V gene's germline CDR1 is LGHNA and CDR2 YSLEER. V lost 2 bases and J lost 1, with 8 bases in between. The chain's CDR3 is CASSQMTGNTGELFF. As DNA, the CDR3 is TGCGCCAGCAGCCAAATGACAGGGAACACCGGGGAGCTGTTTTTT.

This clone appeared a single time. V and J are TRBV7-2 and TRBJ2-3, with D tentatively TRBD2 (6 bases). Trimming removed 1 base from V and 1 base from J, with 9 bases in between. The CDR3 spans 15 residues. Germline lookup yields CDR1 SGHTA and CDR2 FQGNSA. CDR3 protein: CASSLVSGGTDTQYF. The CDR3 DNA follows: TGTGCCAGCAGCTTAGTTTCGGGGGGCACAGATACGCAGTATTTT. The full variable domain, in which reference TRBV7-2 and TRBJ2-3 provide the parts outside the CDR3, is GAGVSQSPSNKVTEKGKDVELRCDPISGHTALYWYRQSLGQGLEFLIYFQGNSAPDKSGLPSDRFSAERTGGSVSTLTIQRTQQEDSAVYLCASSLVSGGTDTQYFGPGTRLTVL.

The V call is TRBV12-5, the J call TRBJ1-1; 7 bases fit TRBD1. J gave up 2 bases and V 6 bases, and 6 bases lay outside the gene matches. Germline CDR1 reads LGHNT; CDR2 reads FRNRAP. CDR3 length equals 14 residues. The CDR3 spells CASGPGQLNTEAFF. CDR3 coding DNA: TGTGCTAGTGGACCGGGACAGCTAAACACTGAAGCTTTCTTT.

This chain joins TRBV6-6 and TRBJ2-3, with 13 bases identical to TRBD2. The CDR3 is 17 amino acids. Germline V gene lookup returns CDR1 MNHNY and CDR2 SVGAGI (reference sequence). The V and J ends lost 5 bases and 0 bases, in that order; junction bases with no gene match: 5. DNA of the CDR3: TGTGCCAGCAGTCTTCGGACTAGCGGGGGTAGCACAGATACGCAGTATTTT. It translates to CASSLRTSGGSTDTQYF.

The chain uses TRBV6-5 and TRBJ1-1; the D is unclear. The CDR3 runs to 12 residues. Looked up from germline, CDR1 is MNHEY and CDR2 is SVGAGI. Between the trimmed V and J ends, which lost 7 bases and 10 bases, there was a span of 16 bases. The CDR3 loop reads CASNPENQRAFF. The CDR3 DNA follows: TGTGCCAGCAATCCGGAAAACCAGCGAGCTTTCTTT.

V is TRBV28 and J is TRBJ2-3; 8 nucleotides agree with TRBD2. J was trimmed by 1 base and V by 4 bases; bases with no gene match: 7. CDR1 and CDR2 (germline): MDHEN, SYDVKM. This CDR3 has 16 amino acids. This chain's CDR3 is CASSYQSGSGTDTQYF. Here the CDR3 DNA reads TGTGCCAGCAGTTATCAGAGCGGGAGCGGCACAGATACGCAGTATTTT.

This clone was seen a few times. This sequence joins TRBV7-8 and TRBJ2-7, with 7 bases identical to TRBD1. Per the germline V gene, CDR1 is SGHVS and CDR2 is FQNEAQ. The CDR3 runs 14 residues. The V gene end was trimmed by 9 bases and the J gene end by 5 bases; junction bases not matched to a gene: 13. The chain's CDR3 is CASVDDRVLNEQYF. The CDR3 DNA is TGTGCCAGTGTAGACGACAGGGTCCTGAACGAGCAGTACTTC.

The rearrangement joins TRBV25-1 to TRBJ2-1; 8 nucleotides agree with TRBD2. This CDR3 is built from 16 residues. Per the germline V gene, CDR1 is MGHDK and CDR2 is SYGVNS. V shed 4 bases and J 3 bases; nucleotides not matched to a gene: 8. The CDR3 reads CASSASGGPNYNEQFF. CDR3 DNA: TGTGCCAGCAGTGCGTCGGGGGGGCCGAACTACAATGAGCAGTTCTTC. The full variable domain, its missing parts supplied by reference TRBV25-1 and TRBJ2-1, is EADIYQTPRYLVIGTGKKITLECSQTMGHDKMYWYQQDPGMELHLIHYSYGVNSTEKGDLSSESTVSRIRTEHFPLTLESARPSHTSQYLCASSASGGPNYNEQFFGPGTRLTVL.

This clone was recorded a few times. The J gene is TRBJ2-3, the V gene TRBV19; 8 bases are shared with TRBD2. The V and J ends lost 10 bases and 0 bases, in that order; junction bases with no gene match: 9. The CDR3 consists of 15 residues. In germline, CDR1 is LNHDA, CDR2 SQIVND (reference sequence). The CDR3 loop is CATSTGGVSTDTQYF. CDR3 coding DNA: TGTGCCACCTCCACGGGAGGGGTTAGCACAGATACGCAGTATTTT.

This rearrangement joins TRBV7-2 to TRBJ1-2, with a possible D match to TRBD1 (5 bases). V was shortened by 0 bases and J by 4 bases, with 12 bases between the two germline ends. The CDR3 is 15 residues long. Germline V lookup: CDR1 SGHTA, CDR2 FQGNSA. The CDR3 region has the DNA TGTGCCAGCAGCTTAGCGCTACTGGGGGGCTATGGCTACACCTTC. Its translation is CASSLALLGGYGYTF.

The chain links TRBV9 to TRBJ2-3; 11 bases are a match to TRBD2. The length of the CDR3 is 15 residues. Germline V CDR1 and CDR2: SGDLS, YYNGEE. The ends lost 3 bases at V and 4 bases at J; junction bases unmatched: 4. DNA of the CDR3: TGTGCCAGCAGCGAGGGACTAGCGGCCCCAGATACGCAGTATTTT. This encodes CASSEGLAAPDTQYF.

V gene TRBV29-1 combines with J gene TRBJ2-5, with TRBD2 as a possible D gene (6 bases). Germline-derived CDR1 and CDR2 are SQVTM and ANQGSEA. Trimming removed 4 bases from V and 3 bases from J, with 6 bases in between. The CDR3 is made up of 11 amino acids. DNA of the CDR3: TGCAGCGTTGCGGGGGAAGAGACCCAGTACTTC. This sequence encodes CSVAGEETQYF. Combining the CDR3 with reference TRBV29-1 and TRBJ2-5 gives the whole variable domain SAVISQKPSRDICQRGTSLTIQCQVDSQVTMMFWYRQQPGQSLTLIATANQGSEATYESGFVIDKFPISRPNLTFSTLTVSNMSPEDSSIYLCSVAGEETQYFGPGTRLLVL.

This clone showed up just once. The CDR3 spells CASSPRGRGTDTQYF. DNA for the CDR3: TGTGCCAGCAGCCCAAGAGGCAGGGGCACAGATACGCAGTATTTT. This chain links TRBV7-8 with TRBJ2-3, with a possible D match to TRBD1 (5 bases). This CDR3 comprises 15 residues. V shed 5 bases and J shed 1 base, with 13 bases lying between them. Germline CDR1 reads SGHVS; CDR2 reads FQNEAQ.

The chain uses TRBV10-3 and TRBJ2-1; 13 positions agree with TRBD2. The V gene's germline CDR1 is ENHRY and CDR2 SYGVKD. This CDR3 spans 13 amino acids. J was trimmed by 7 bases and V by 10 bases; bases with no gene match: 4. Written as DNA, the CDR3 is TGTGCCACAGGACTAGCGGGGGCTAATGAGCAGTTCTTC. Its protein product is CATGLAGANEQFF.